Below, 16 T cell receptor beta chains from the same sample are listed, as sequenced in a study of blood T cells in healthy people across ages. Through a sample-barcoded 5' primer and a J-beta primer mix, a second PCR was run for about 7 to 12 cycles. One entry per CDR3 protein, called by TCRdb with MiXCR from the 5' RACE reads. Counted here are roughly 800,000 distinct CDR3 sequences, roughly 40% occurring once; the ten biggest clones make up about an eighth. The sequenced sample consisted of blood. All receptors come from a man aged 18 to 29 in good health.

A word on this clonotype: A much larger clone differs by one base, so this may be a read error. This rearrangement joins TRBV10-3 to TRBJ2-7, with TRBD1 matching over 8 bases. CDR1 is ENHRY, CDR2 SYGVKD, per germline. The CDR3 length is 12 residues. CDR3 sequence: CANSEDRGEQYF. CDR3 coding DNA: TGTGCCAACAGTGAAGACAGGGGCGAGCAGTACTTC.

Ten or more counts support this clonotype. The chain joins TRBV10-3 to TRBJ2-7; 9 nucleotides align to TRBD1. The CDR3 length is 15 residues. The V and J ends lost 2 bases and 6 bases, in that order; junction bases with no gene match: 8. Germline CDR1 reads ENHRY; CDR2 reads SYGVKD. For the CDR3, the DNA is TGTGCCATCAGTGAGGCATCGGGACAGGGCTCCGAGCAGTACTTC. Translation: CAISEASGQGSEQYF.

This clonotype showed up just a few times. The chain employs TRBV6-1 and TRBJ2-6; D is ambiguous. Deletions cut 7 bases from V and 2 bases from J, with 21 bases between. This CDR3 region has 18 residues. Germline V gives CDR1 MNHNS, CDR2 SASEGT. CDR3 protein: CASTSSWLPAAGANVLTF. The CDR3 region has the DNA TGTGCCAGCACCTCGTCGTGGCTACCGGCAGCTGGGGCCAACGTCCTGACTTTC.

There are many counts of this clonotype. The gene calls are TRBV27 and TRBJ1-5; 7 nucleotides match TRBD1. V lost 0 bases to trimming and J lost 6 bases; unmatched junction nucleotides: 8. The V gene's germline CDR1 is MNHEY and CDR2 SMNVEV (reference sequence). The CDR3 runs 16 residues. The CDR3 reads CASSLSRRGHGQPQHF. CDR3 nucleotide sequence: TGTGCCAGCAGTTTATCTAGGAGGGGGCACGGTCAGCCCCAGCATTTT.

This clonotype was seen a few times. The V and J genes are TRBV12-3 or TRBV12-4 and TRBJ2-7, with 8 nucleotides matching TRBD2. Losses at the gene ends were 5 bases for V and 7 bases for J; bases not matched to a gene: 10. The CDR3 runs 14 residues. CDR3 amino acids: CASSLGLAGGEQYF. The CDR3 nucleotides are TGTGCCAGCAGTCTCGGACTAGCTGGGGGTGAGCAGTACTTC.

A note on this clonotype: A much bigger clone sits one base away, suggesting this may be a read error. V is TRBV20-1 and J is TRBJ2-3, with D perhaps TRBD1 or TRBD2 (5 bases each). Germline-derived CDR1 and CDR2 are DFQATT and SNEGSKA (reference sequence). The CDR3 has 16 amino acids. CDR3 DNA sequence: TGCAGACCGGGACGGGGAGCTTCCACCGACACAGATACGCAGTATTTT. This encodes CRPGRGASTDTDTQYF.

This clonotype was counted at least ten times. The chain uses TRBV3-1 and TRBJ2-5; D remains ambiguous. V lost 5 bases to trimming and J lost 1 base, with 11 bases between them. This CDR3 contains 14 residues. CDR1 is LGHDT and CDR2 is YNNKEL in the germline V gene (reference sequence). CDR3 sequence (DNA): TGTGCCAGCAGCTTAGACCGCTCCCAAGAGACCCAGTACTTC. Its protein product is CASSLDRSQETQYF.

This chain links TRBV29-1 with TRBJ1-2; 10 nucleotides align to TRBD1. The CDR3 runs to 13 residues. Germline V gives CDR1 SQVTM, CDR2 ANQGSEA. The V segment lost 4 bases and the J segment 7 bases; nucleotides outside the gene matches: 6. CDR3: CSVGAGQGVGYTF. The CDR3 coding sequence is TGCAGCGTTGGGGCCGGACAGGGGGTTGGCTACACCTTC.

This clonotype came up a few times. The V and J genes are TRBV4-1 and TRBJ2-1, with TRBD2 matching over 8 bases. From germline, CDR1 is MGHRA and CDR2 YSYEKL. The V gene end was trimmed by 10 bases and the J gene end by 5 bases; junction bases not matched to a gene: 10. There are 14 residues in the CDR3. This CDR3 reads CATRVLGGDNEQFF. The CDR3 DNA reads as TGCGCCACCAGAGTACTCGGGGGGGACAATGAGCAGTTCTTC.

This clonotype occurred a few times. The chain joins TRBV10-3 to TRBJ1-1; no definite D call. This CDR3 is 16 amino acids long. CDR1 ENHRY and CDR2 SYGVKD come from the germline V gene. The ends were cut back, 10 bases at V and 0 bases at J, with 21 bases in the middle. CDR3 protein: CASQERGSRMNTEAFF. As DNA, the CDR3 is TGTGCCAGCCAGGAACGGGGATCCCGGATGAACACTGAAGCTTTCTTT.

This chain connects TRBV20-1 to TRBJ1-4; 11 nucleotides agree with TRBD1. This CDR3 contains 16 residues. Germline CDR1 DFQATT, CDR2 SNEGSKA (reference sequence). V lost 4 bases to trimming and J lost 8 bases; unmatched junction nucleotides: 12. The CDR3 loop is CSATGTGGRVREKLFF. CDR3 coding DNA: TGCAGTGCTACCGGGACAGGGGGTAGAGTACGGGAAAAACTGTTTTTT.

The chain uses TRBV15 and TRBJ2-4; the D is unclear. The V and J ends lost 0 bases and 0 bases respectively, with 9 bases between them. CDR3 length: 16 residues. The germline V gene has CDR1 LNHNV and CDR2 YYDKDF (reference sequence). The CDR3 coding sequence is TGTGCCACCAGCAGAGATTTTGGGGTAGCCAAAAACATTCAGTACTTC. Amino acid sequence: CATSRDFGVAKNIQYF. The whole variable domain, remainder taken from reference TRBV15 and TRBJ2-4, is DAMVIQNPRYQVTQFGKPVTLSCSQTLNHNVMYWYQQKSSQAPKLLFHYYDKDFNNEADTPDNFQSRRPNTSFCFLDIRSPGLGDTAMYLCATSRDFGVAKNIQYFGAGTRLSVL.

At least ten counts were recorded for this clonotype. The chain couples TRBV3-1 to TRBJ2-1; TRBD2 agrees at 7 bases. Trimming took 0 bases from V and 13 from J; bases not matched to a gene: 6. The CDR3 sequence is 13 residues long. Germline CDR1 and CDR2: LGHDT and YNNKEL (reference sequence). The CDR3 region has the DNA TGTGCCAGCAGCCAAGATCGGAGACTAGCTCAGTTCTTC. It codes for CASSQDRRLAQFF.

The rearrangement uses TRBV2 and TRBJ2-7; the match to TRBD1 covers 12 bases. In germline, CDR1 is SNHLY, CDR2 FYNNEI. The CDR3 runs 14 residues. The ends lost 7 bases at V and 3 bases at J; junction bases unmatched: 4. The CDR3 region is CASKGQGAVYEQYF. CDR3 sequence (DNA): TGTGCCAGCAAGGGACAGGGGGCTGTCTACGAGCAGTACTTC.

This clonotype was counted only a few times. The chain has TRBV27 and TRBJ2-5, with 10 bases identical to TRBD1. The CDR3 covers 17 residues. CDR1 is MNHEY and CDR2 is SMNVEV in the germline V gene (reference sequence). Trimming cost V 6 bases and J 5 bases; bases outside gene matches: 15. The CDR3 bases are TGTGCCAGCAGCTCTTCTGTGGGACAGGGGTTTCGGGAGACCCAGTACTTC. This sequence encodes CASSSSVGQGFRETQYF.

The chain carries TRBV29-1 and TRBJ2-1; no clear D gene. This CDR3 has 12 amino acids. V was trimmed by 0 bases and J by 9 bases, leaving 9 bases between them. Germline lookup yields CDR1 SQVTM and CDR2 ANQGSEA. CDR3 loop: CSVEEDPSEQFF. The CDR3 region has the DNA TGCAGCGTTGAAGAGGATCCCAGTGAGCAGTTCTTC.